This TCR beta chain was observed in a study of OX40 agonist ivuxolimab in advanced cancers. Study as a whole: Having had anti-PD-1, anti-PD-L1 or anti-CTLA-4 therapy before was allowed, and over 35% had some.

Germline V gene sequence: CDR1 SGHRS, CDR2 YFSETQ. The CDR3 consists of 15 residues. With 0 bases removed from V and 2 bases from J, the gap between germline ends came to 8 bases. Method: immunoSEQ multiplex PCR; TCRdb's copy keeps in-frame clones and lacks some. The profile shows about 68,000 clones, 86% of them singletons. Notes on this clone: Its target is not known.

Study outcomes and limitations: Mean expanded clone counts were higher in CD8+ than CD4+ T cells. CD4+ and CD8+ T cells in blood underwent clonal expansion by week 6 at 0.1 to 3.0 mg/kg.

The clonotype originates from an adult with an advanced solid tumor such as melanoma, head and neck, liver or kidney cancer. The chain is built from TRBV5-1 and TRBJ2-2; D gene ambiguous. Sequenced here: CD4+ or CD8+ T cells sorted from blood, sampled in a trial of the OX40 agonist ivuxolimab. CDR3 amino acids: CASSLEYTNTGELFF. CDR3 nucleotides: TGCGCCAGCAGCTTGGAGTATACAAACACCGGGGAGCTGTTTTTT. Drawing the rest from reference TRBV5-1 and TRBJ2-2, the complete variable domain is KAGVTQTPRYLIKTRGQQVTLSCSPISGHRSVSWYQQTPGQGLQFLFEYFSETQRNKGNFPGRFSGRQFSNSRSEMNVSTLELGDSALYLCASSLEYTNTGELFFGEGSRLTVL.